Here is one T cell receptor beta chain with its context. Assay: immunoSEQ multiplex PCR; the TCRdb copy retains only in-frame clones and omits some. Of roughly 9,600 clones listed, approximately 68% are singletons. The data were obtained in a study of neoadjuvant anti-PD-1 for oral cavity cancer. The overall study: Non-progressing patients received a fourth nivolumab dose near day 43, then surgery on days 50-56.

The J segment lost 6 bases and the V segment lost 2 bases, leaving 3 bases of the junction unmatched. The CDR3 is made up of 14 amino acids. Per germline, CDR1 MDHEN and CDR2 SYDVKM. The time point here: after neoadjuvant nivolumab, at surgical resection. The chain is built from TRBV28 and TRBJ1-5; 8 bases are shared with TRBD1. Sequencing used PBMCs, obtained after nivolumab (anti-PD-1) treatment. The receptor's source is a person aged 40 to 85 with oral cavity squamous cell carcinoma. The CDR3 loop reads CASSLKQGGQPQHF. The CDR3 nucleotides read TGTGCCAGCAGTTTAAAACAGGGGGGTCAGCCCCAGCATTTT. Full variable domain (remainder filled in from reference TRBV28 and TRBJ1-5): DVKVTQSSRYLVKRTGEKVFLECVQDMDHENMFWYRQDPGLGLRLIYFSYDVKMKEKGDIPEGYSVSREKKERFSLILESASTNQTSMYLCASSLKQGGQPQHFGDGTRLSIL.